This entry features one T cell receptor beta chain sequence. Germline CDR1 SGHTS, CDR2 YDEGEE. V gave up 3 bases and J gave up 7 bases; unmatched junction bases: 10. The CDR3 contains 16 residues. Participant-reported clinical history was the basis for cohort assignment. The data derive from a study of blood T cell repertoires in COVID-19. Across the whole study: Samples came from the United States, Italy and Spain, spanning acute and convalescent COVID-19.

Per the authors' pipeline: Amplifying reference gene primers gave estimates of nucleated cell counts. Libraries were prepared by immunoSEQ multiplex PCR; TCRdb keeps only in-frame clonotypes and omits some of them. Clone size and V and J calls were adopted from that table, with D and trimming inferred from the DNA. The table shows about 220,000 clones, with approximately 80% occurring only once. Sequenced material: PBMCs or T cells enriched from blood (not recorded which). The clonotype originates from a woman aged 40 to 55 with acute COVID-19. This rearrangement joins TRBV5-8 to TRBJ1-6; 7 bases are a match to TRBD1. The CDR3 bases are TGTGCCAGCAGCTCGGGTGATTTCAGGGGGAATTCACCCCTCCACTTT. Its translation: CASSSGDFRGNSPLHF. The whole variable domain, filled in from reference TRBV5-8 and TRBJ1-6, reads EAGVTQSPTHLIKTRGQQATLRCSPISGHTSVYWYQQALGLGLQFLLWYDEGEERNRGNFPPRFSGRQFPNYSSELNVNALELEDSALYLCASSSGDFRGNSPLHFGNGTRLTVT.